What follows are 21 T cell receptor beta chains derived from one specimen sequenced in a study of blood T cells in healthy people across ages. PCR was performed a second time for about 6 to 12 cycles using a sample-barcoded 5' primer and a J-beta primer mix. A single record per CDR3 protein comes from TCRdb applying MiXCR to the 5' RACE reads. There are hundreds of thousands of distinct CDR3 sequences in the sample; about a fifth occur only once, and 22% lies in the top ten. The specimen was blood. The origin of the receptors is a man between 65 and 85 years old in good health.

The J gene is TRBJ2-1, the V gene TRBV27, with D possibly TRBD2 on 6 matching bases. Germline lookup yields CDR1 MNHEY and CDR2 SMNVEV (reference sequence). The germline V and J ends were trimmed by 2 bases and 4 bases, with 15 bases remaining between them. The CDR3 totals 16 residues. CDR3 sequence reads: CASSLIGGTSYNEQFF. The CDR3 DNA is TGTGCCAGCAGTTTAATTGGGGGGACTTCTTACAATGAGCAGTTCTTC.

There are many counts of this clonotype. CDR3 amino acids: CSVESGETQYF. The CDR3 DNA sequence: TGCAGCGTTGAATCGGGGGAGACCCAGTACTTC. This chain links TRBV29-1 with TRBJ2-5, with D possibly matching TRBD2 (5 bases). Trimming removed 2 bases from V and 5 bases from J, with 6 bases in between. Germline V CDR1 and CDR2: SQVTM, ANQGSEA. The CDR3 totals 11 residues. The whole variable domain, remainder taken from reference TRBV29-1 and TRBJ2-5, is SAVISQKPSRDICQRGTSLTIQCQVDSQVTMMFWYRQQPGQSLTLIATANQGSEATYESGFVIDKFPISRPNLTFSTLTVSNMSPEDSSIYLCSVESGETQYFGPGTRLLVL.

This clonotype has just a few counts. The chain has TRBV3-1 and TRBJ1-6; 9 bases align to TRBD1. The ends lost 4 bases at V and 10 bases at J; junction bases unmatched: 5. The germline V gene encodes CDR1 LGHDT and CDR2 YNNKEL (reference sequence). The CDR3 has 14 residues. The CDR3 DNA sequence: TGTGCCAGCAGCCGCGGACAGGGGAGCTCACCCCTCCACTTT. This encodes CASSRGQGSSPLHF. Variable domain in full (rest from reference TRBV3-1 and TRBJ1-6): DTAVSQTPKYLVTQMGNDKSIKCEQNLGHDTMYWYKQDSKKFLKIMFSYNNKELIINETVPNRFSPKSPDKAHLNLHINSLELGDSAVYFCASSRGQGSSPLHFGNGTRLTVT.

This clonotype turned up a few times. V gene TRBV30 combines with J gene TRBJ2-1; 9 nucleotides match TRBD2. Germline V lookup: CDR1 GTSNPN, CDR2 SVGIG (reference sequence). CDR3 size: 17 residues. The V gene end was trimmed by 0 bases and the J gene end by 6 bases; junction bases not matched to a gene: 12. The CDR3 loop reads CAWSVLKRSSGTNEQFF. The CDR3 DNA follows: TGTGCCTGGAGTGTACTGAAGAGGTCTAGCGGGACCAATGAGCAGTTCTTC.

The sample holds a few counts of this clonotype. The CDR3 DNA sequence: TGTGCCACCAGTGATTCCCCACGGGAGACCCAGTACTTC. Translated: CATSDSPRETQYF. This chain connects TRBV24-1 to TRBJ2-5; D unclear. The V end was cut by 2 bases, the J end by 5 bases, with 8 bases between. In germline, CDR1 is KGHDR, CDR2 SFDVKD. The CDR3 covers 13 residues.

The V call is TRBV7-3, the J call TRBJ2-3; 7 bases map to TRBD2. The germline CDR1 and CDR2 sequences are SGHTA and FQGTGA. The CDR3 length is 15 residues. The trim removed 5 bases at V and 4 bases at J, leaving 9 bases unmatched. The CDR3 bases are TGTGCCAGCAGCCCACACCCGACTAGCTCAGATACGCAGTATTTT. Its protein product is CASSPHPTSSDTQYF.

The chain links TRBV6-1 to TRBJ2-2, with TRBD2 matching over 11 bases. Germline V gene lookup returns CDR1 MNHNS and CDR2 SASEGT. V gave up 8 bases and J gave up 1 base; unmatched junction bases: 12. The CDR3 spans 18 residues. The DNA of the CDR3 is TGTGCCAGCTTTGGTGTAGCGGGGGGGCGGAGGAACACCGGGGAGCTGTTTTTT. This codes for CASFGVAGGRRNTGELFF.

The chain couples TRBV5-1 to TRBJ2-1, with D perhaps TRBD2 (7 bases). The ends were cut back, 0 bases at V and 0 bases at J, with 13 bases in the middle. The CDR3 is 17 amino acids. Germline V lookup: CDR1 SGHRS, CDR2 YFSETQ. The CDR3 bases are TGCGCCAGCAGCTTGGTGAGGGGGGGTAGCTCCTACAATGAGCAGTTCTTC. Protein: CASSLVRGGSSYNEQFF.

This clonotype was observed once. The CDR3 does not close with the conserved phenylalanine or tryptophan, likely indicating a read error. The chain has TRBV5-6 and TRBJ2-1; D is possibly TRBD1 (6 bases). The V end was cut by 2 bases, the J end by 1 base, with 10 bases between. Germline V gene lookup returns CDR1 SGHDT and CDR2 YYEEEE. The CDR3 extends over 15 amino acids. In DNA form, the CDR3 reads TGTGCCAGCAGCTTACAGGGAAGGTCCTACAATGAGCAGTTCTAC. Residues: CASSLQGRSYNEQFY.

The CDR3 coding sequence is TGTGCCAGCAGCCCCAGAAACGACGGGCCGAGGACCCAGTACTTC. Residues: CASSPRNDGPRTQYF. V is TRBV14 and J is TRBJ2-5; D is ambiguous. The CDR3 length is 15 residues. Deletions cut 4 bases from V and 7 bases from J, with 19 bases between. Germline CDR1 and CDR2: SGHDN and FVKESK.

This clonotype was seen a handful of times. The genes are TRBV6-2 or TRBV6-3 and TRBJ2-1; D may match TRBD1 or TRBD2 (7 bases each). Germline CDR1 MNHEY, CDR2 SVGEGT. V was clipped by 5 bases and J by 9 bases, with 17 bases between them. The CDR3 totals 14 residues. The CDR3 region is CASSQGGNFGEQFF. The DNA of the CDR3 is TGTGCCAGCAGTCAGGGGGGGAATTTTGGTGAGCAGTTCTTC.

The V call is TRBV7-2, the J call TRBJ1-2; 7 positions agree with TRBD1. Germline V lookup: CDR1 SGHTA, CDR2 FQGNSA. This CDR3 has 13 amino acids. J lost 8 bases, V lost 1 base, and 4 bases had no gene match. The CDR3 loop is CASSLDRGWGYTF. CDR3 nucleotides: TGTGCCAGCAGCTTAGACAGGGGATGGGGCTACACCTTC. Full variable domain (missing parts from reference TRBV7-2 and TRBJ1-2): GAGVSQSPSNKVTEKGKDVELRCDPISGHTALYWYRQSLGQGLEFLIYFQGNSAPDKSGLPSDRFSAERTGGSVSTLTIQRTQQEDSAVYLCASSLDRGWGYTFGSGTRLTVV.

The sample holds a few counts of this clonotype. V usage is TRBV20-1 and J usage is TRBJ1-2; TRBD1 matches 7 bases. This CDR3 spans 15 amino acids. Germline assignment: CDR1 DFQATT and CDR2 SNEGSKA (reference sequence). The trim removed 1 base at V and 3 bases at J, leaving 8 bases unmatched. The CDR3 protein is CSARALGQGDYGYTF. In DNA form, the CDR3 reads TGCAGTGCTAGAGCTCTAGGGCAGGGGGACTATGGCTACACCTTC.

The table lists this clonotype with a few counts. The rearrangement uses TRBV6-5 and TRBJ1-2; 8 nucleotides match TRBD1. The CDR3 runs 14 residues. Germline V gene sequence: CDR1 MNHEY, CDR2 SVGAGI. The trim removed 7 bases at V and 0 bases at J, leaving 4 bases unmatched. CDR3 nucleotides: TGTGCCAGCAACGTACAGGGGGCTAACTATGGCTACACCTTC. It translates to CASNVQGANYGYTF.

The rearrangement uses TRBV6-6 and TRBJ1-2; D ambiguous. The CDR3 totals 16 residues. V lost 0 bases, J lost 4 bases, and 15 bases lay in between. Germline V gene lookup returns CDR1 MNHNY and CDR2 SVGAGI (reference sequence). The CDR3 spells CASSYSMFEGSYGYTF. DNA for the CDR3: TGTGCCAGCAGTTACTCGATGTTCGAAGGGAGCTATGGCTACACCTTC.

Concerning this clonotype itself: This clone may be a read error of a much larger clone one base away. V and J are TRBV29-1 and TRBJ2-7; weak D call: TRBD2 (6 bases). This CDR3 has 12 residues. Germline V lookup: CDR1 SQVTM, CDR2 ANQGSEA. The DNA of the CDR3 is TGCAGCGTTGTTGGGGACTTGAGCGAGCAGCACTTC. The encoded protein is CSVVGDLSEQHF.

This rearrangement joins TRBV28 to TRBJ1-6; 7 nucleotides line up with TRBD1. This CDR3 is built from 14 residues. Germline CDR1 is MDHEN and CDR2 is SYDVKM. V shed 3 bases and J 7 bases; nucleotides not matched to a gene: 3. This CDR3 is CASSFFRGNSPLHF. CDR3 coding DNA: TGTGCCAGCAGTTTTTTCAGGGGGAATTCACCCCTCCACTTT.

V and J are TRBV6-1 and TRBJ2-6, with D perhaps TRBD1 or TRBD2 (6 bases each). CDR3 size: 14 residues. Trimming shortened V by 10 bases and J by 2 bases, and 12 bases separated the two germline ends. Germline CDR1 and CDR2: MNHNS and SASEGT. The chain's CDR3 is CATAGTPGANVLTF. CDR3 nucleotide sequence: TGTGCCACCGCGGGGACACCTGGGGCCAACGTCCTGACTTTC.

The chain employs TRBV5-1 and TRBJ2-3, with 7 bases aligning to TRBD1. The germline V gene encodes CDR1 SGHRS and CDR2 YFSETQ. The CDR3 consists of 15 residues. V gave up 3 bases and J gave up 0 bases; unmatched junction bases: 4. The CDR3 sequence is CASSSGTESTDTQYF. The CDR3 nucleotides read TGCGCCAGCAGCTCGGGGACAGAAAGCACAGATACGCAGTATTTT.

The J gene is TRBJ2-3, the V gene TRBV7-1; TRBD2 is a possible D gene (6 bases). TRBV7-1 is labeled an ORF, and its function is uncertain. Trimming removed 6 bases from V and 6 bases from J, with 13 bases in between. CDR3 length: 13 residues. The CDR3 DNA is TGTGCCAGCAGATCTACTAGCTTTGATACGCAGTATTTT. Amino acid sequence: CASRSTSFDTQYF.

V usage is TRBV7-8 and J usage is TRBJ2-5; D remains ambiguous. Germline CDR1 reads SGHVS; CDR2 reads FQNEAQ. The CDR3 consists of 15 residues. V gave up 4 bases and J gave up 0 bases, with 12 bases separating them. The CDR3 DNA sequence: TGTGCCAGCAGCTCCTGGACGGGCAACCAAGAGACCCAGTACTTC. Its translation is CASSSWTGNQETQYF.